These 25 T cell receptor beta chains originate from one sample sequenced in a study of cytomegalovirus exposure and HLA in healthy donors. Both 60 Vbeta primers and 13 Jbeta primers went into the PCR. The method was immunoSEQ multiplex PCR; TCRdb's version includes in-frame clones alone and lacks a portion of them. Recorded for this sample: 200,000 to 250,000 clones. Sequencing input: PBMCs. All receptors come from a girl aged 2 to 9 in good health and CMV-seropositive.

J is TRBJ2-5 and V is TRBV28; 7 nucleotides match TRBD1. CDR1 is MDHEN, CDR2 SYDVKM, per germline. The CDR3 length is 16 residues. The J segment lost 3 bases and the V segment lost 1 base, leaving 8 bases of the junction unmatched. CDR3 amino acids: CASSLLQGLGKETQYF. The CDR3 DNA reads TGTGCCAGCAGTTTATTACAGGGGCTTGGGAAAGAGACCCAGTACTTC.

V is TRBV11-3 and J is TRBJ2-1; TRBD2 matches 8 bases. The junction had 7 bases not matched to a gene; V was cut back by 5 bases and J by 4 bases. This CDR3 is 15 amino acids long. Germline V gene lookup returns CDR1 SGHNT and CDR2 YENEEA. The DNA for the CDR3 is TGTGCCAGCAGCCCTGGACTAGCCGAATACAATGAGCAGTTCTTC. It encodes CASSPGLAEYNEQFF.

The rearrangement joins TRBV5-4 to TRBJ2-2; a possible D gene is TRBD2 (6 bases). Trimming removed 3 bases at V and 3 bases at J, with 12 bases between. The CDR3 totals 15 residues. In germline, CDR1 is SGHNT, CDR2 YYREEE (reference sequence). The CDR3 DNA reads as TGTGCCAGCAGCTGGAGGGGATTCGACACCGGGGAGCTGTTTTTT. Amino acids: CASSWRGFDTGELFF.

The V gene is TRBV6-1, the J gene TRBJ2-3; D might be TRBD2 (6 bases). The germline V and J ends were trimmed by 2 bases and 2 bases, with 14 bases remaining between them. The CDR3 has 16 residues. CDR1 and CDR2 (germline): MNHNS, SASEGT. The CDR3 DNA is TGTGCCAGCAGTGAACGGGCGGGATTAGTCACAGATACGCAGTATTTT. It translates to CASSERAGLVTDTQYF.

V is TRBV7-2 and J is TRBJ1-2, with 9 nucleotides matching TRBD1. The length of the CDR3 is 13 residues. V shed 5 bases, J shed 7 bases, and the junction held 5 bases outside the gene matches. Germline-derived CDR1 and CDR2 are SGHTA and FQGNSA. CDR3 bases: TGTGCCAGCAGCACGGGACAGGGTGGTGGCTACACCTTC. Amino acid sequence: CASSTGQGGGYTF.

The chain carries TRBV25-1 and TRBJ2-3, with TRBD2 matching over 8 bases. This CDR3 is built from 12 residues. J was trimmed by 8 bases and V by 6 bases; bases with no gene match: 4. Per germline, CDR1 MGHDK and CDR2 SYGVNS. The CDR3 here is CASRYRGGTQYF. CDR3 nucleotides: TGTGCCAGCAGGTACCGGGGGGGTACGCAGTATTTT.

The genes are TRBV7-9 and TRBJ2-3, with unresolved D. This CDR3 has 14 amino acids. Looked up from germline, CDR1 is SEHNR and CDR2 is FQNEAQ (reference sequence). V was clipped by 2 bases and J by 2 bases, with 8 bases between them. The CDR3 bases are TGTGCCAGCAGCTTAACACTATCCACAGATACGCAGTATTTT. It translates to CASSLTLSTDTQYF.

The V call is TRBV27, the J call TRBJ2-6, with TRBD1 as a possible D gene (6 bases). This CDR3 spans 15 amino acids. V was shortened by 8 bases and J by 1 base, with 12 bases between the two germline ends. Germline loops: CDR1 MNHEY, CDR2 SMNVEV (reference sequence). The CDR3 loop reads CASHKQGSGANVLTF. CDR3 coding DNA: TGTGCCAGCCATAAACAGGGATCTGGGGCCAACGTCCTGACTTTC.

As regards this clone: Other DNA sequences of this sample code for an identical CDR3. This rearrangement joins TRBV5-1 to TRBJ2-5, with 10 bases aligning to TRBD1. The J call may be in error: the DNA end matches TRBJ2-7 better. The CDR3 has 14 residues. Per the germline V gene, CDR1 is SGHRS and CDR2 is YFSETQ. The CDR3 DNA follows: TGCGCCAGCAGCTTGGGACAGGGGGCGCACGAGCAGTACTTC. Translation: CASSLGQGAHEQYF.

V and J are TRBV5-6 and TRBJ2-4; 7 nucleotides line up with TRBD1. V shed 2 bases and J 9 bases; nucleotides not matched to a gene: 2. The CDR3 consists of 12 residues. Germline V CDR1 and CDR2: SGHDT, YYEEEE. The CDR3 reads CASSFGQAIQYF. The CDR3 nucleotides read TGTGCCAGCAGCTTCGGACAGGCCATTCAGTACTTC.

V is TRBV30 and J is TRBJ1-1; TRBD1 matches at 8 bases. The CDR3 spans 18 residues. J lost 0 bases, V lost 0 bases, and 12 bases had no gene match. Looked up from germline, CDR1 is GTSNPN and CDR2 is SVGIG (reference sequence). This CDR3 is CAWSVRPVGGQVNTEAFF. CDR3 bases: TGTGCCTGGAGTGTACGCCCGGTGGGGGGACAGGTGAACACTGAAGCTTTCTTT.

The genes are TRBV5-4 and TRBJ2-7; possible D gene TRBD2, 6 bases. Trimming left V 4 bases short and J 4 bases short, with 21 bases between. CDR1 is SGHNT, CDR2 YYREEE, per germline (reference sequence). The CDR3 is 16 residues long. Written as DNA, the CDR3 is TGTGCCAGCAGCCGGGACCGACTAGGCGCTCGTTACGAGCAGTACTTC. It specifies CASSRDRLGARYEQYF.

This chain uses TRBV2 with TRBJ1-1; D might be TRBD1 (5 bases). The CDR3 consists of 13 residues. Germline CDR1 SNHLY, CDR2 FYNNEI. V lost 11 bases, J lost 5 bases, and 18 bases lay in between. Here the CDR3 DNA reads TGTGCCGGGGCGAGACCCGGGGGAACTGAAGCTTTCTTT. It codes for CAGARPGGTEAFF.

The chain has TRBV6-1 and TRBJ2-4, with a tentative D call TRBD2 (5 bases). With 2 bases removed from V and 7 bases from J, the gap between germline ends came to 9 bases. CDR1 is MNHNS and CDR2 is SASEGT in the germline V gene. The CDR3 spans 13 residues. CDR3 amino acids: CASSEQRSNIQYF. For the CDR3, the DNA is TGTGCCAGCAGTGAACAGCGGTCGAACATTCAGTACTTC.

J is TRBJ2-1 and V is TRBV19; 8 bases are shared with TRBD1. The J segment lost 8 bases and the V segment lost 6 bases, leaving 6 bases of the junction unmatched. The CDR3 runs 13 residues. Germline assignment: CDR1 LNHDA and CDR2 SQIVND (reference sequence). CDR3 residues: CASSPGQVDEQFF. As DNA, the CDR3 is TGTGCCAGTAGCCCGGGACAGGTGGATGAGCAGTTCTTC. Full variable domain (outside the CDR3, taken from reference TRBV19 and TRBJ2-1): DGGITQSPKYLFRKEGQNVTLSCEQNLNHDAMYWYRQDPGQGLRLIYYSQIVNDFQKGDIAEGYSVSREKKESFPLTVTSAQKNPTAFYLCASSPGQVDEQFFGPGTRLTVL.

This rearrangement joins TRBV12-5 to TRBJ2-1; TRBD1 agrees at 8 bases. Germline loops: CDR1 LGHNT, CDR2 FRNRAP. V shed 1 base and J 7 bases; nucleotides not matched to a gene: 6. This CDR3 spans 15 amino acids. The CDR3 loop reads CASGLALTGGNEQFF. CDR3 nucleotides: TGTGCTAGTGGTTTGGCACTAACAGGGGGAAATGAGCAGTTCTTC.

The rearrangement uses TRBV27 and TRBJ1-1; TRBD1 agrees at 9 bases. The CDR3 loop spans 15 amino acids. After removal of 3 bases from V and 1 base from J, the junction contained 3 bases not matched to a gene. The germline gives CDR1 MNHEY, CDR2 SMNVEV (reference sequence). The CDR3 DNA reads as TGTGCCAGCAGTTTCGAGGGACAGGGGAACACTGAAGCTTTCTTT. Protein: CASSFEGQGNTEAFF.

The genes are TRBV14 and TRBJ2-3; D gene uncertain. The CDR3 consists of 14 residues. V lost 4 bases and J lost 0, with 8 bases in between. CDR1 SGHDN and CDR2 FVKESK come from the germline V gene. CDR3 DNA sequence: TGTGCCAGCAGCCCCACGCGGAGCACAGATACGCAGTATTTT. It yields the protein CASSPTRSTDTQYF.

J is TRBJ2-1 and V is TRBV18; TRBD1 aligns across 10 bases. After removal of 6 bases from V and 7 bases from J, the junction contained 12 bases not matched to a gene. The germline CDR1 and CDR2 sequences are KGHSH and LQKENI. The CDR3 runs to 16 residues. CDR3 residues: CASSPPGTGAINEQFF. CDR3 nucleotide sequence: TGTGCCAGCTCCCCTCCCGGGACAGGGGCAATTAATGAGCAGTTCTTC.

The V and J genes are TRBV10-3 and TRBJ2-7; tentatively, D is TRBD1 (5 bases). Trimming stripped 0 bases from V and 3 bases from J, with 12 bases between. Germline assignment: CDR1 ENHRY and CDR2 SYGVKD. The CDR3 has 15 amino acids. As DNA, the CDR3 is TGTGCCATCAGTGAGTCGGCCGGAAGGGGCTACGAGCAGTACTTC. It is translated as CAISESAGRGYEQYF.

This chain uses TRBV5-6 with TRBJ2-1; 16 nucleotides align to TRBD2. The V segment lost 7 bases and the J segment 8 bases; nucleotides outside the gene matches: 9. The CDR3 spans 16 residues. Per germline, CDR1 SGHDT and CDR2 YYEEEE. CDR3 sequence: CASGTSGRGWPYEQFF. In DNA, the CDR3 is TGTGCCAGCGGGACTAGCGGGAGGGGGTGGCCATATGAGCAGTTCTTC.

V usage is TRBV11-2 and J usage is TRBJ2-5; TRBD1 matches 8 bases. This CDR3 has 15 amino acids. V was clipped by 5 bases and J by 5 bases; unmatched bases: 10. Germline loops: CDR1 SGHAT, CDR2 FQNNGV. The CDR3 bases are TGTGCCAGCAGCGAACAGGGGGTAATCTGGGAGACCCAGTACTTC. Its protein is CASSEQGVIWETQYF.

V is TRBV23-1 and J is TRBJ1-4; D is perhaps TRBD1 (5 bases). TRBV23-1 is labeled an ORF, and its function is uncertain. CDR3 size: 16 residues. Trimming shortened V by 0 bases and J by 6 bases, and 14 bases separated the two germline ends. DNA of the CDR3: TGCGCCAGCAGTCAATCCTCCCGGGGGAAATATGAAAAACTGTTTTTT. This sequence encodes CASSQSSRGKYEKLFF.

V is TRBV28 and J is TRBJ1-1; TRBD1 matches 7 bases. This CDR3 is 13 amino acids long. The germline V gene has CDR1 MDHEN and CDR2 SYDVKM. V lost 5 bases to trimming and J lost 1 base; unmatched junction nucleotides: 1. The CDR3, as DNA: TGTGCCAGCAGTCACAGGGGGAACACTGAAGCTTTCTTT. Translating gives CASSHRGNTEAFF.

V and J are TRBV2 and TRBJ2-7; 7 nucleotides line up with TRBD1. The germline V gene has CDR1 SNHLY and CDR2 FYNNEI. The CDR3 consists of 14 residues. The J segment lost 4 bases and the V segment lost 6 bases, leaving 9 bases of the junction unmatched. This CDR3 reads CASRLTGTAYEQYF. The CDR3 DNA reads as TGTGCCAGCAGGTTAACCGGGACAGCTTACGAGCAGTACTTC.